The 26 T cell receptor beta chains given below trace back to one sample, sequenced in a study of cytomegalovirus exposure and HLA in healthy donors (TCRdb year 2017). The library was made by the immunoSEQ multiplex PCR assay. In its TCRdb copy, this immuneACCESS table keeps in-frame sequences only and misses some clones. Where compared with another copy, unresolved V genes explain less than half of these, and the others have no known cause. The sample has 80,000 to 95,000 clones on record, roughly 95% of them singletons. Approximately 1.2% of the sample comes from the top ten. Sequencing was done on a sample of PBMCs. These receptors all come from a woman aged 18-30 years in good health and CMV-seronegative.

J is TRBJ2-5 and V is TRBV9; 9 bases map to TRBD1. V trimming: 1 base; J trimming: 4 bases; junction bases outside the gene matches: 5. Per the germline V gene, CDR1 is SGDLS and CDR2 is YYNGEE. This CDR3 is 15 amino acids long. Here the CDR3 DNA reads TGTGCCAGCAGCGTAAGGACAGGGGCCGTAGAGACCCAGTACTTC. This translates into CASSVRTGAVETQYF.

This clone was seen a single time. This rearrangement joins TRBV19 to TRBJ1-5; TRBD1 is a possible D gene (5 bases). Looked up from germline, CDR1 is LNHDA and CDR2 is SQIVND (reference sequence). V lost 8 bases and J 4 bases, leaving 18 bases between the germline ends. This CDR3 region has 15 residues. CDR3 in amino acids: CASQPFGGTNQPQHF. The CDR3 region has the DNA TGTGCCAGTCAACCCTTCGGGGGTACTAATCAGCCCCAGCATTTT.

CDR3 in DNA: TGTGCCAGCAGCACCGGGACTAGCGGGAGTGCTCTCACAGATACGCAGTATTTT. Translating gives CASSTGTSGSALTDTQYF. The chain has TRBV5-4 and TRBJ2-3; 14 bases are shared with TRBD2. Germline-derived CDR1 and CDR2 are SGHNT and YYREEE (reference sequence). The CDR3 extends over 18 amino acids. V gave up 4 bases and J gave up 2 bases; unmatched junction bases: 9.

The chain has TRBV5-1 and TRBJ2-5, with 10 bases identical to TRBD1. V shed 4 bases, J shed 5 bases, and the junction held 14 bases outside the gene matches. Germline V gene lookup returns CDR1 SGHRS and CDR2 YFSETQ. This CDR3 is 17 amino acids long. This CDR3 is CASSPPTGGGSVETQYF. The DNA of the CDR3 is TGCGCCAGCAGCCCCCCGACAGGGGGCGGATCGGTGGAGACCCAGTACTTC.

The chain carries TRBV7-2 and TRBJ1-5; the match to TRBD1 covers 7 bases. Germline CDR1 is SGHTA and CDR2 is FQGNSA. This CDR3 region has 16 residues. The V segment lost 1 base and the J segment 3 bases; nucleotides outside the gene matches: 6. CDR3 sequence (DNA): TGTGCCAGCAGCTTAGGGGGACAGATTGTCAATCAGCCCCAGCATTTT. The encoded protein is CASSLGGQIVNQPQHF.

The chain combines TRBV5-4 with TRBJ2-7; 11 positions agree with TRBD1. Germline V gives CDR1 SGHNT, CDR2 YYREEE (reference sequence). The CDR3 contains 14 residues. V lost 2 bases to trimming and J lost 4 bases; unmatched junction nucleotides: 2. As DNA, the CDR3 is TGTGCCAGCAGCTTCCGGGACAGGGGGTACGAGCAGTACTTC. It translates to CASSFRDRGYEQYF.

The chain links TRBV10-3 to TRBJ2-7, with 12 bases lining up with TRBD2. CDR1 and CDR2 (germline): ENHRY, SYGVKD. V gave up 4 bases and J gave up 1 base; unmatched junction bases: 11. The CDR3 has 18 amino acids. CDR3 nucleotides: TGTGCCATCAGTGGACTAGCGGGAGCACTTGGGTGGTCCTACGAGCAGTACTTC. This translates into CAISGLAGALGWSYEQYF.

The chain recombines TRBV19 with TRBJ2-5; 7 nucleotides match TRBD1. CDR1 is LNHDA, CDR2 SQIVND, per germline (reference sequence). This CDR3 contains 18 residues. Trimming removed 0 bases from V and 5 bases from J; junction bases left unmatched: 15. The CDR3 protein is CASSIEETGNFLMETQYF. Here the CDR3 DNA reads TGTGCCAGTAGTATAGAAGAGACAGGGAACTTTTTAATGGAGACCCAGTACTTC.

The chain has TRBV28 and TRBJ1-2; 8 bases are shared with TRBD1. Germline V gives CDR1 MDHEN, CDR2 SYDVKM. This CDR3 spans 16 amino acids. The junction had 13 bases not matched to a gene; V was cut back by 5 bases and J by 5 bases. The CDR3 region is CASSPEDRAGGYGYTF. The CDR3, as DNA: TGTGCCAGCAGTCCAGAGGACAGGGCCGGGGGGTATGGCTACACCTTC.

The DNA of the CDR3 is TGTGCCAGCAGCCCCTCCCAGGGGCACTACGAGCAGTACTTC. Its translation: CASSPSQGHYEQYF. The V call is TRBV7-9, the J call TRBJ2-7; D might be TRBD1 (6 bases). This CDR3 is built from 14 residues. The V gene's germline CDR1 is SEHNR and CDR2 FQNEAQ (reference sequence). The V gene lost 5 bases and the J gene lost 3 bases, with 14 bases spanning the gap.

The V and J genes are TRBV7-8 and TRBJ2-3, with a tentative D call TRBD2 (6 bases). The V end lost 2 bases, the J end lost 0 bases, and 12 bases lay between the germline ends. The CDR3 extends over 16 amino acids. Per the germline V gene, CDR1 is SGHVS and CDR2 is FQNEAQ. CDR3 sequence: CASSLWRGSSTDTQYF. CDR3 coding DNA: TGTGCCAGCAGCTTATGGCGGGGTTCTAGCACAGATACGCAGTATTTT.

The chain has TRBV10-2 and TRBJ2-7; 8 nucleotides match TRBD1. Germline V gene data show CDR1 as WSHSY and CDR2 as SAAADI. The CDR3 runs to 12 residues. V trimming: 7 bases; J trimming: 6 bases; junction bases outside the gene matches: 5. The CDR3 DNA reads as TGCGCCAGCACGACAGGGGTCGGCGAGCAGTACTTC. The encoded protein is CASTTGVGEQYF.

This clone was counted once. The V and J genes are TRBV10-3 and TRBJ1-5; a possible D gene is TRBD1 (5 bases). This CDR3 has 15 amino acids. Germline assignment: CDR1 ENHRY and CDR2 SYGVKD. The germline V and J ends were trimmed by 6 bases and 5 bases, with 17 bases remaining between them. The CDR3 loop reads CAISRRGGGDQPQHF. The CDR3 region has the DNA TGTGCCATCAGCAGACGGGGGGGTGGGGATCAGCCCCAGCATTTT.

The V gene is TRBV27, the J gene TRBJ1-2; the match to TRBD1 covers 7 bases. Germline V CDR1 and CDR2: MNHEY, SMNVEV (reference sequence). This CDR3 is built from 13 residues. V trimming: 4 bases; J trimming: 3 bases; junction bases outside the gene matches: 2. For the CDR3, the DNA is TGTGCCAGCAGTTCCACAGGGGACTATGGCTACACCTTC. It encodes CASSSTGDYGYTF.

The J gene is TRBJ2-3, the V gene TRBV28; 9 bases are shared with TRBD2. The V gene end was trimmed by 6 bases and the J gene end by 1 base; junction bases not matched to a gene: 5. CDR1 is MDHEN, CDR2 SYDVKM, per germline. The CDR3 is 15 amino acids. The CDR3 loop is CASSGIAGGTDTQYF. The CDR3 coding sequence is TGTGCCAGCAGCGGAATAGCGGGAGGCACAGATACGCAGTATTTT.

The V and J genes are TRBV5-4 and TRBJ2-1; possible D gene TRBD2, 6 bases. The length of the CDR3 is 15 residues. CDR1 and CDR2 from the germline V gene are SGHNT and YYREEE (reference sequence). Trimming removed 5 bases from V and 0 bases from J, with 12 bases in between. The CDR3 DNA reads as TGTGCCAGCAGTGCGGGACCTAGCTCCTACAATGAGCAGTTCTTC. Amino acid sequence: CASSAGPSSYNEQFF.

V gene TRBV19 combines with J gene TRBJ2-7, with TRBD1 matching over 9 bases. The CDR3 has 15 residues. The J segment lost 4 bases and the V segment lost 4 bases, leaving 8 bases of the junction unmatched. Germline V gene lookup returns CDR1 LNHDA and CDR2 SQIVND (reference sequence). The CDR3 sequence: CASSKDRGKSYEQYF. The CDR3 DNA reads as TGTGCCAGTAGTAAAGACAGGGGGAAGTCTTACGAGCAGTACTTC. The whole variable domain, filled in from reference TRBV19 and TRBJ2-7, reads DGGITQSPKYLFRKEGQNVTLSCEQNLNHDAMYWYRQDPGQGLRLIYYSQIVNDFQKGDIAEGYSVSREKKESFPLTVTSAQKNPTAFYLCASSKDRGKSYEQYFGPGTRLTVT.

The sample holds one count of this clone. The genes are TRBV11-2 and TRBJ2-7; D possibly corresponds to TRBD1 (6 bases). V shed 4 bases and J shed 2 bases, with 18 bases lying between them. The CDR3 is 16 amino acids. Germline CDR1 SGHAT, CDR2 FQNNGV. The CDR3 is CASSSLGGFQAYEQYF. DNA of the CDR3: TGTGCCAGCAGCTCTCTTGGGGGCTTTCAAGCCTACGAGCAGTACTTC.

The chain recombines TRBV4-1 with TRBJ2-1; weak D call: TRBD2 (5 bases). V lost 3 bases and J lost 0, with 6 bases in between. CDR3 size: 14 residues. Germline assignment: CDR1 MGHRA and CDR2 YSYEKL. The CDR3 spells CASSQDSSYNEQFF. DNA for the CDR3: TGCGCCAGCAGCCAGGACTCCTCCTACAATGAGCAGTTCTTC.

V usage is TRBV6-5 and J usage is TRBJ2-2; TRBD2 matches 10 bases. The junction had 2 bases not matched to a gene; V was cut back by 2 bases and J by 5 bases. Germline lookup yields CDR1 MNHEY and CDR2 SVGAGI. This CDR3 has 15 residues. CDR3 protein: CASSYLAGVTGELFF. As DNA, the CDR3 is TGTGCCAGCAGTTACCTAGCGGGAGTGACCGGGGAGCTGTTTTTT.

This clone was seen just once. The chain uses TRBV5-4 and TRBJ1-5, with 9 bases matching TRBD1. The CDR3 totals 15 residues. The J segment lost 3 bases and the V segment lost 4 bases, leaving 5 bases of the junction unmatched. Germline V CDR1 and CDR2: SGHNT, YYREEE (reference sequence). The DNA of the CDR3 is TGTGCCAGCAGCCTGGACAGGGGCCCCAATCAGCCCCAGCATTTT. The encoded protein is CASSLDRGPNQPQHF.

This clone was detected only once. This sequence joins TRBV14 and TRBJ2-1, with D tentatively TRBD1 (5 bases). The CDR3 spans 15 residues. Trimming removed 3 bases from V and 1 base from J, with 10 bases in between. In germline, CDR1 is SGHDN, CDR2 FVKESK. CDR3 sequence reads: CASSHLTGSYNEQFF. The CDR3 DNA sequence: TGTGCCAGCAGCCATCTAACAGGATCCTACAATGAGCAGTTCTTC.

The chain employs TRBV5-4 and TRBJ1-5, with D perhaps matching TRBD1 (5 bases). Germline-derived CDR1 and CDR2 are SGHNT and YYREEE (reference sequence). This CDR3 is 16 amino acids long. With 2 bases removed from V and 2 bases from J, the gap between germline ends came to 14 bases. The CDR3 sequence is CASSFDGHLGNQPQHF. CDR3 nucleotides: TGTGCCAGCAGCTTCGACGGACATCTAGGCAATCAGCCCCAGCATTTT. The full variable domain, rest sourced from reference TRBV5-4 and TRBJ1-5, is ETGVTQSPTHLIKTRGQQVTLRCSSQSGHNTVSWYQQALGQGPQFIFQYYREEENGRGNFPPRFSGLQFPNYSSELNVNALELDDSALYLCASSFDGHLGNQPQHFGDGTRLSIL.

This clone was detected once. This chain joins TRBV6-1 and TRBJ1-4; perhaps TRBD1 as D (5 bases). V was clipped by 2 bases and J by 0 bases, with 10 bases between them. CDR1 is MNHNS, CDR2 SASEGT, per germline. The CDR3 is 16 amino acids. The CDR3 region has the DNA TGTGCCAGCAGTGAACGCGGGGGACCAACTAATGAAAAACTGTTTTTT. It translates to CASSERGGPTNEKLFF.

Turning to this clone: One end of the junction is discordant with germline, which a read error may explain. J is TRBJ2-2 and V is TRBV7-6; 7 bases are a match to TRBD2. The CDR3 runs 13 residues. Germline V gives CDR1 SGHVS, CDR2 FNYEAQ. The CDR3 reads CVSSPRETGELFF. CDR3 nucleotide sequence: TGTGTCAGCAGCCCGCGGGAGACCGGGGAGCTGTTTTTT.

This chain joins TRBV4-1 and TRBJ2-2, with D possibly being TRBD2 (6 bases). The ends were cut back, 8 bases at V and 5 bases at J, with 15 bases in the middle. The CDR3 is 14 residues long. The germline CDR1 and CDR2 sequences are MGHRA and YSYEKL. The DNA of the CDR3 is TGCGCCAGCGCTCGAGTGGGGGGTACCGGGGAGCTGTTTTTT. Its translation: CASARVGGTGELFF.